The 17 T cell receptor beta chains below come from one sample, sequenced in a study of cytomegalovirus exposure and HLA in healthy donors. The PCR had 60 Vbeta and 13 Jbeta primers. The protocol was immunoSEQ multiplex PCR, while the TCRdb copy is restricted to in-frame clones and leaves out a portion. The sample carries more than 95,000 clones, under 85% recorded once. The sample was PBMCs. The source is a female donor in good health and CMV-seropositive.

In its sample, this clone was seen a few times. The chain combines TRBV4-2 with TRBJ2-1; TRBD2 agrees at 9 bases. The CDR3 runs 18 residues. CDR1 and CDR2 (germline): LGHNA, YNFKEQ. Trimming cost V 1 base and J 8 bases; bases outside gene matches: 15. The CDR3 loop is CASSQGGVSGGAGDEQFF. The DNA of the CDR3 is TGTGCCAGCAGCCAAGGAGGGGTTAGCGGGGGAGCAGGAGATGAGCAGTTCTTC.

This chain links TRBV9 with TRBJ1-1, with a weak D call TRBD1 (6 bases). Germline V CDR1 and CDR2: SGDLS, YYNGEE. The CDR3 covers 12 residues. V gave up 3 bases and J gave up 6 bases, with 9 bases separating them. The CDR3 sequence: CASSAQGSEAFF. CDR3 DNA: TGTGCCAGCAGCGCGCAGGGGTCTGAAGCTTTCTTT.

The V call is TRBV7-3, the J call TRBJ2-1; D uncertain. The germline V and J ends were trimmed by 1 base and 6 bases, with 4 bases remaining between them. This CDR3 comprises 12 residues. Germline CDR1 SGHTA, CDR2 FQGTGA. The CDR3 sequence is CASSLNGNEQFF. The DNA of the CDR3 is TGTGCCAGCAGCTTAAACGGCAATGAGCAGTTCTTC.

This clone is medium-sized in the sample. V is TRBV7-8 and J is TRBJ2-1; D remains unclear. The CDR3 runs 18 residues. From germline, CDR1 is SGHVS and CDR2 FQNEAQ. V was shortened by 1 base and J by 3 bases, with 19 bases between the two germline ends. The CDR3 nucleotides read TGTGCCAGCAGCTTAGGGTCGCTAGAGAGTACGGGCTACAATGAGCAGTTCTTC. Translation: CASSLGSLESTGYNEQFF.

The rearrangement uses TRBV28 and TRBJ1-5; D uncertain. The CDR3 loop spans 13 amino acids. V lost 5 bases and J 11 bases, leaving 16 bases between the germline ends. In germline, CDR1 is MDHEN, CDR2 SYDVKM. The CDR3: CASSPRSESTQHF. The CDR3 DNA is TGTGCCAGCAGTCCCCGGTCCGAATCGACCCAGCATTTT.

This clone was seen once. CDR3 loop: CASSLEGQGNQPQHF. The CDR3 DNA is TGCGCCAGCAGCTTGGAGGGACAGGGTAATCAGCCCCAGCATTTT. The chain uses TRBV5-1 and TRBJ1-5; 9 bases map to TRBD1. Germline V gene lookup returns CDR1 SGHRS and CDR2 YFSETQ. This CDR3 contains 15 residues. J was trimmed by 4 bases and V by 0 bases; bases with no gene match: 2.

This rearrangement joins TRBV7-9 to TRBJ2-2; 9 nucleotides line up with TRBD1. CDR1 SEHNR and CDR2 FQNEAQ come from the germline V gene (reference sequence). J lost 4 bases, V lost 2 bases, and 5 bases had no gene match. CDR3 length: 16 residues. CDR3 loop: CASSLPGQGSTGELFF. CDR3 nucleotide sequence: TGTGCCAGCAGCTTACCGGGACAGGGATCCACCGGGGAGCTGTTTTTT.

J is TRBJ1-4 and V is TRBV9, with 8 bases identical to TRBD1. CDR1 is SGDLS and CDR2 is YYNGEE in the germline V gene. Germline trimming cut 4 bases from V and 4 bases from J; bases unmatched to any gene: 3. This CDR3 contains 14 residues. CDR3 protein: CASSIGQGNEKLFF. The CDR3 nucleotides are TGTGCCAGCAGCATAGGACAGGGTAATGAAAAACTGTTTTTT.

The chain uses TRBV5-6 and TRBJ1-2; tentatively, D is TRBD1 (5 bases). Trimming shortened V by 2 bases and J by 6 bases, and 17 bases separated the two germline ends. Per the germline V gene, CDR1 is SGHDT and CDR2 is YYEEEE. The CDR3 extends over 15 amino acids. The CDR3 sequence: CASSFTGRRSHGYTF. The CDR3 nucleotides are TGTGCCAGCAGCTTCACAGGCCGGCGGTCCCATGGCTACACCTTC.

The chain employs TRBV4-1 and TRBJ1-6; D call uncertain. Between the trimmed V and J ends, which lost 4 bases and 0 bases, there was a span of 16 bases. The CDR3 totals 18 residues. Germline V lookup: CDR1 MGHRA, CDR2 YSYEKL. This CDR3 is CASSLQDPLSSYNSPLHF. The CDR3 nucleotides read TGCGCCAGCAGCCTCCAAGATCCCCTAAGCTCCTATAATTCACCCCTCCACTTT.

As DNA, the CDR3 is TGTGCCAGCAGCCCAGGACTAGCGGGGAAACCCTACGAGCAGTACTTC. Translated: CASSPGLAGKPYEQYF. This chain joins TRBV7-2 and TRBJ2-7; 12 nucleotides line up with TRBD2. Germline CDR1 reads SGHTA; CDR2 reads FQGNSA. J was trimmed by 2 bases and V by 5 bases; bases with no gene match: 7. This CDR3 comprises 16 residues.

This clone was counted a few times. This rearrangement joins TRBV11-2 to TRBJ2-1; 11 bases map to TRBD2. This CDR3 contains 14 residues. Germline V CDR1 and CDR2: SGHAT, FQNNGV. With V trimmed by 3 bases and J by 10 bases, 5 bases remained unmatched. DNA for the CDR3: TGTGCCAGCAGCTTGGAGAGACTAGCGGGGGAGCAGTTCTTC. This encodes CASSLERLAGEQFF. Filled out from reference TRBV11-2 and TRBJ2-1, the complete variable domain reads EAGVAQSPRYKIIEKRQSVAFWCNPISGHATLYWYQQILGQGPKLLIQFQNNGVVDDSQLPKDRFSAERLKGVDSTLKIQPAKLEDSAVYLCASSLERLAGEQFFGPGTRLTVL.

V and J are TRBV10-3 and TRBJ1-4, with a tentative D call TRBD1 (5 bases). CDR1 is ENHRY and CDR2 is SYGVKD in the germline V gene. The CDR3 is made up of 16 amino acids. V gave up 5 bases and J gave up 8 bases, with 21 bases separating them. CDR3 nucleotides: TGTGCCATCAGTCGAACAGGATACCCTCGGGAGGAAAAACTGTTTTTT. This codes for CAISRTGYPREEKLFF.

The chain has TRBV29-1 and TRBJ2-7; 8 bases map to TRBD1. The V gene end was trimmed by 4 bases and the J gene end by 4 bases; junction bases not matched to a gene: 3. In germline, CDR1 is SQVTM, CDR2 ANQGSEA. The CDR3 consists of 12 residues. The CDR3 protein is CSVGRTGYEQYF. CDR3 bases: TGCAGCGTTGGTAGGACAGGGTACGAGCAGTACTTC.

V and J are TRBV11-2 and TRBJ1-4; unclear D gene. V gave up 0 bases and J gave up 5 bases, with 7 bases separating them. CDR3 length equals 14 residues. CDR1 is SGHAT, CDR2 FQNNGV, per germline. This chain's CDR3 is CASSLDRVNEKLFF. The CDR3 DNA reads TGTGCCAGCAGCTTAGATCGGGTGAATGAAAAACTGTTTTTT.

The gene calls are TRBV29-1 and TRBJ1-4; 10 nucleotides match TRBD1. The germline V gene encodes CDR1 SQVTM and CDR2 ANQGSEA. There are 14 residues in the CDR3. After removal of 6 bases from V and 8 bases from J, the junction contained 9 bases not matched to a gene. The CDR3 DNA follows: TGCAGCGTCTACACGGGACAGGGGTCCGAAAAACTGTTTTTT. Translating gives CSVYTGQGSEKLFF.

CDR3 loop: CASSVAPTQIDYGYTF. As DNA, the CDR3 is TGTGCCAGCAGCGTAGCCCCCACACAGATCGACTATGGCTACACCTTC. This chain uses TRBV9 with TRBJ1-2; no definite D call. Trimming cost V 0 bases and J 3 bases, with 15 bases left between them. Germline V CDR1 and CDR2: SGDLS, YYNGEE. The CDR3 spans 16 residues. Full variable domain (rest looked up from reference TRBV9 and TRBJ1-2): DSGVTQTPKHLITATGQRVTLRCSPRSGDLSVYWYQQSLDQGLQFLIQYYNGEERAKGNILERFSAQQFPDLHSELNLSSLELGDSALYFCASSVAPTQIDYGYTFGSGTRLTVV.